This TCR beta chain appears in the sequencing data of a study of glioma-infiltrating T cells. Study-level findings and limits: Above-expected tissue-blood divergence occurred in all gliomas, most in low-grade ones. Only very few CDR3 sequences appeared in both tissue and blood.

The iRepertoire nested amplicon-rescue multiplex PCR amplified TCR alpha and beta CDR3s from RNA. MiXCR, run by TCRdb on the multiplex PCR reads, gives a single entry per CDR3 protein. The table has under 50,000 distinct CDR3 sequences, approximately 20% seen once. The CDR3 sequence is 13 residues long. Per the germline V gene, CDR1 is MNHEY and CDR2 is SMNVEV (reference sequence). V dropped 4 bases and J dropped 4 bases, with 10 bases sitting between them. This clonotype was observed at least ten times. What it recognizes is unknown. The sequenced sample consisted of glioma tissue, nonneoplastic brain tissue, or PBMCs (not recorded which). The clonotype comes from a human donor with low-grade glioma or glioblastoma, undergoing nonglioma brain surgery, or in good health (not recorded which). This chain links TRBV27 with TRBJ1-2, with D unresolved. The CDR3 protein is CASSSDRVYGYTF. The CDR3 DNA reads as TGTGCCAGCAGTTCGGACCGAGTCTATGGCTACACCTTC.